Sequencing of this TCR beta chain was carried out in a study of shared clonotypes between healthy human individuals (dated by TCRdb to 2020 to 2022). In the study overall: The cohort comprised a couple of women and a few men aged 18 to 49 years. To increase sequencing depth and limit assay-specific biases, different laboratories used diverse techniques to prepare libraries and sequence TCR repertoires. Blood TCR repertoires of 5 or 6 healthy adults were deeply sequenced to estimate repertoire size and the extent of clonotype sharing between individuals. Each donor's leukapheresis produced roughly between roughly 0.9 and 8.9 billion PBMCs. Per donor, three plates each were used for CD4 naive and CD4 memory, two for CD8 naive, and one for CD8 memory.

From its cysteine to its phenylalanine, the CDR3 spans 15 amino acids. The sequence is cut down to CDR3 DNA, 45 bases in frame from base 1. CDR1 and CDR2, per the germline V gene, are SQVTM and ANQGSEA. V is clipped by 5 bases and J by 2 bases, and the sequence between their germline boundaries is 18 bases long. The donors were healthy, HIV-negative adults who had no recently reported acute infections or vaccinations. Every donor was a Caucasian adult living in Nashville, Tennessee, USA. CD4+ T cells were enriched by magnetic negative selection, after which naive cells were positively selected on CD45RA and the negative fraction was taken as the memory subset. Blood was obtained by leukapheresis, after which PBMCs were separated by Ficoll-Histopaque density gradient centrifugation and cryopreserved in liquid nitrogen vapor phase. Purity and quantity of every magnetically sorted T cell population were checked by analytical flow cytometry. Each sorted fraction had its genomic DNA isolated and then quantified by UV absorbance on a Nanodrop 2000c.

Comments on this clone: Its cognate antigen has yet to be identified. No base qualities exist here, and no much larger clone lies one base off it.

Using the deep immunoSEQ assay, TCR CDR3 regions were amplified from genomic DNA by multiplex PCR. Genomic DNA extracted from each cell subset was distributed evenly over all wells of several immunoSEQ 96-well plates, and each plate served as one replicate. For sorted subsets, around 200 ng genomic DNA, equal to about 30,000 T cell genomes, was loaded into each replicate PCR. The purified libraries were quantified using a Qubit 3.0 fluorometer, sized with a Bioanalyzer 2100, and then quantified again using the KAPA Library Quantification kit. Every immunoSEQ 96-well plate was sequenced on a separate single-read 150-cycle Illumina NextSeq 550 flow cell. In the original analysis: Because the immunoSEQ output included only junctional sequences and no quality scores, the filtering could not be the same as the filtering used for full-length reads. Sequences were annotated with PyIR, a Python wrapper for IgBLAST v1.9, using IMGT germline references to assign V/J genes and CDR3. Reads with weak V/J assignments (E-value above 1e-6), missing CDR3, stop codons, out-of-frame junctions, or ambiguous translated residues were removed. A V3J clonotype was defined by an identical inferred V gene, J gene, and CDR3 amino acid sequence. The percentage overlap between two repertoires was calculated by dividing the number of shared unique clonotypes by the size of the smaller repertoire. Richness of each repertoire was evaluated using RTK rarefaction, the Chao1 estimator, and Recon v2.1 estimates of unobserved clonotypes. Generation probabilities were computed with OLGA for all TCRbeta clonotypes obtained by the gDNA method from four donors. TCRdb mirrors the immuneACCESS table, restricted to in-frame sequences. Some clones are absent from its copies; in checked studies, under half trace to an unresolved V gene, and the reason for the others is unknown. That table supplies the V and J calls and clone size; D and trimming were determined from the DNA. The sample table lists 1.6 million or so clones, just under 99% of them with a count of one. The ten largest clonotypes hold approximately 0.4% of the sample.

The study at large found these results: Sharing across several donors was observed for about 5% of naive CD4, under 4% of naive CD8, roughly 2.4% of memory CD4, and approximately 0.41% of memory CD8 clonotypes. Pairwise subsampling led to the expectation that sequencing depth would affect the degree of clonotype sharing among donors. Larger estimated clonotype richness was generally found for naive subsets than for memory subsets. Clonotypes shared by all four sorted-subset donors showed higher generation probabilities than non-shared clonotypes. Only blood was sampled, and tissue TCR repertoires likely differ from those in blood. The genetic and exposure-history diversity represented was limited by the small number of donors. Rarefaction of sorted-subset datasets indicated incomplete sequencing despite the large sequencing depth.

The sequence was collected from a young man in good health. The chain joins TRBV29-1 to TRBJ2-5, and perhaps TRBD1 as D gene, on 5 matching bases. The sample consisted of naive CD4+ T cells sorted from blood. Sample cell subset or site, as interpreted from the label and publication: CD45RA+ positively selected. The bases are TGCAGCGTTTCGGCCCGACAGAAGCCACAAGAGACCCAGTACTTC. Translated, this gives CSVSARQKPQETQYF. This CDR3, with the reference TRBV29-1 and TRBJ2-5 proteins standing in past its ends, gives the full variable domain SAVISQKPSRDICQRGTSLTIQCQVDSQVTMMFWYRQQPGQSLTLIATANQGSEATYESGFVIDKFPISRPNLTFSTLTVSNMSPEDSSIYLCSVSARQKPQETQYFGPGTRLLVL.